These 7 T cell receptor beta chains originate from one sample sequenced in a study of draining lymph node invasion in breast cancer. Sorting for CD4+ CD45RA- CD25- cells yielded memory conventional CD4 T cells. From the bulk RNA-seq reads, TCRdb called clonotypes with MiXCR, one entry per CDR3 protein. The data hold about 2,500 distinct CDR3 sequences, with approximately 81% observed a single time. Sequenced sample: sorted memory CD4+ effector T cells from a lymph node. Receptors originate from a female donor with luminal breast cancer.

V gene TRBV5-4 combines with J gene TRBJ1-2, with 8 positions matching TRBD1. The V gene's germline CDR1 is SGHNT and CDR2 YYREEE (reference sequence). The CDR3 covers 15 residues. V lost 3 bases to trimming and J lost 14 bases; unmatched junction nucleotides: 18. The CDR3 spells CASSSTKNPQGAQTF. The CDR3 nucleotides are TGTGCCAGCAGCTCAACTAAGAACCCGCAGGGGGCCCAAACCTTC.

The chain links TRBV5-1 to TRBJ2-2; 7 bases are a match to TRBD1. This CDR3 has 14 amino acids. V shed 4 bases and J 4 bases; nucleotides not matched to a gene: 4. From germline, CDR1 is SGHRS and CDR2 YFSETQ. CDR3 sequence (DNA): TGCGCCAGCAGCACAGGACAGGCCACCGGGGAGCTGTTTTTT. It translates to CASSTGQATGELFF.

The V and J genes are TRBV19 and TRBJ2-3; D possibly corresponds to TRBD2 (7 bases). From germline, CDR1 is LNHDA and CDR2 SQIVND (reference sequence). V was cut by 6 bases and J by 1 base, with 14 bases left in between. CDR3 length equals 15 residues. CDR3 in DNA: TGTGCCAGTAGGGGGAGGGGGGTTGGCACAGATACGCAGTATTTT. Protein product: CASRGRGVGTDTQYF.

V gene TRBV7-6 combines with J gene TRBJ1-4; D is perhaps TRBD1 (5 bases). Trimming left V 1 base short and J 3 bases short, with 24 bases between. This CDR3 has 20 residues. The germline CDR1 and CDR2 sequences are SGHVS and FNYEAQ. The CDR3 protein is CASSLEKTGPSFISNEKLFF. DNA of the CDR3: TGTGCCAGCAGCTTAGAGAAAACGGGGCCCTCCTTTATATCTAATGAAAAACTGTTTTTT.

This clonotype was counted between two and nine times. This chain links TRBV11-2 with TRBJ2-3; D unclear. Germline CDR1 SGHAT, CDR2 FQNNGV. V lost 6 bases and J lost 5, with 6 bases in between. This CDR3 spans 11 amino acids. In nucleotides, the CDR3 is TGTGCCAGCAGTGTGGGAGATACGCAGTATTTT. This translates into CASSVGDTQYF.

This chain joins TRBV27 and TRBJ2-5, with D possibly being TRBD1 (5 bases). V was pared by 1 base and J by 1 base, with 10 bases between. Germline CDR1 MNHEY, CDR2 SMNVEV (reference sequence). The CDR3 runs to 15 residues. The CDR3, as DNA: TGTGCCAGCAGTTTATTTGGCAGGGTCCAAGAGACCCAGTACTTC. This codes for CASSLFGRVQETQYF.

The rearrangement links TRBV5-4 to TRBJ1-5; a weak D match, TRBD1 (5 bases). V lost 0 bases, J lost 7 bases, and 14 bases lay in between. CDR3 length equals 15 residues. Germline V gene data show CDR1 as SGHNT and CDR2 as YYREEE (reference sequence). CDR3 sequence (DNA): TGTGCCAGCAGCTTGGATGGGGCAGGGAAGCAGCCCCAGCATTTT. This gives the protein CASSLDGAGKQPQHF. The full variable domain, with the rest looked up from reference TRBV5-4 and TRBJ1-5, is ETGVTQSPTHLIKTRGQQVTLRCSSQSGHNTVSWYQQALGQGPQFIFQYYREEENGRGNFPPRFSGLQFPNYSSELNVNALELDDSALYLCASSLDGAGKQPQHFGDGTRLSIL.